The 17 T cell receptor beta chains below all came from one sample that was sequenced in a study of neurological immune-mediated disorders. TCRdb reprocessed the 5' RACE reads with MiXCR, giving one entry per CDR3 protein. This table has around 130,000 distinct CDR3 sequences, about 3.4% appearing once. Sequenced sample: PBMCs. Receptors originate from a woman aged 25-40 years with multiple sclerosis.

This clonotype was detected many times. V is TRBV6-2 or TRBV6-3 and J is TRBJ1-1; D uncertain. V dropped 2 bases and J dropped 2 bases, with 3 bases sitting between them. CDR3 size: 12 residues. The germline V gene encodes CDR1 MNHEY and CDR2 SVGEGT. CDR3 residues: CASSYHNTEAFF. DNA of the CDR3: TGTGCCAGCAGTTACCATAACACTGAAGCTTTCTTT.

This clonotype was counted many times. This CDR3 reads CASSLTGENTEAFF. Here the CDR3 DNA reads TGTGCCAGCAGTTTAACTGGAGAGAACACTGAAGCTTTCTTT. The rearrangement uses TRBV12-3 or TRBV12-4 and TRBJ1-1; no definite D call. V lost 2 bases and J 1 base, leaving 8 bases between the germline ends. There are 14 residues in the CDR3.

This clonotype was picked up many times. The rearrangement links TRBV3-1 to TRBJ1-1; the match to TRBD1 covers 7 bases. CDR1 LGHDT and CDR2 YNNKEL come from the germline V gene (reference sequence). Trimming cost V 5 bases and J 10 bases; bases outside gene matches: 16. CDR3 length: 15 amino acids. The CDR3 bases are TGTGCCAGCAGCTACCTCGGACAGGCAACCGACTTAGCTTTCTTT. Translation gives CASSYLGQATDLAFF. Supplemented by reference TRBV3-1 and TRBJ1-1, the full variable domain reads DTAVSQTPKYLVTQMGNDKSIKCEQNLGHDTMYWYKQDSKKFLKIMFSYNNKELIINETVPNRFSPKSPDKAHLNLHINSLELGDSAVYFCASSYLGQATDLAFFGQGTRLTVV.

This clonotype was counted at least ten times. The chain carries TRBV3-1 and TRBJ2-1; TRBD2 agrees at 7 bases. The CDR3 covers 14 residues. V shed 7 bases and J 4 bases; nucleotides not matched to a gene: 7. Germline CDR1 and CDR2: LGHDT and YNNKEL (reference sequence). The CDR3 DNA reads as TGTGCCAGCACCGGGACTACTGCTTACAATGAGCAGTTCTTC. Protein: CASTGTTAYNEQFF.

This clonotype occurred many times. The rearrangement joins TRBV6-1 to TRBJ2-1, with TRBD2 matching 11 bases. V shed 6 bases and J 0 bases; nucleotides not matched to a gene: 4. Germline CDR1 and CDR2: MNHNS and SASEGT. The CDR3 is made up of 16 amino acids. CDR3 amino acids: CASRIAGGSSYNEQFF. The CDR3 DNA reads as TGTGCCAGCAGAATAGCGGGGGGGAGCTCCTACAATGAGCAGTTCTTC.

This clonotype was seen a few times. Written as DNA, the CDR3 is TGCAGTGCTAGAGGTCCAGCGGGGGAGGTAGATACGCAGTATTTT. It is translated as CSARGPAGEVDTQYF. The rearrangement uses TRBV20-1 and TRBJ2-3, with 8 bases fitting TRBD2. The CDR3 is 15 amino acids. V shed 1 base and J 5 bases; nucleotides not matched to a gene: 8. From germline, CDR1 is DFQATT and CDR2 SNEGSKA (reference sequence).

In its sample, this clonotype was seen many times. V and J are TRBV5-1 and TRBJ1-2; unclear D gene. V lost 0 bases and J lost 2, with 8 bases in between. This CDR3 spans 14 amino acids. Germline CDR1 SGHRS, CDR2 YFSETQ. The CDR3 bases are TGCGCCAGCAGCTTGGCCTACGGCAACTATGGCTACACCTTC. Protein product: CASSLAYGNYGYTF. Together with reference TRBV5-1 and TRBJ1-2, the CDR3 gives the full variable domain: KAGVTQTPRYLIKTRGQQVTLSCSPISGHRSVSWYQQTPGQGLQFLFEYFSETQRNKGNFPGRFSGRQFSNSRSEMNVSTLELGDSALYLCASSLAYGNYGYTFGSGTRLTVV.

This clonotype was picked up many times. The chain links TRBV6-6 to TRBJ2-7, with 8 bases aligning to TRBD1. The V gene end was trimmed by 6 bases and the J gene end by 3 bases; junction bases not matched to a gene: 7. Germline-derived CDR1 and CDR2 are MNHNY and SVGAGI (reference sequence). There are 14 residues in the CDR3. The CDR3 loop reads CASSHWDRFYEQYF. The CDR3 DNA is TGTGCCAGCAGCCATTGGGACAGGTTCTACGAGCAGTACTTC.

This clonotype has at least ten counts. The rearrangement links TRBV15 to TRBJ1-1, with D unresolved. This CDR3 spans 16 amino acids. CDR1 and CDR2 (germline): LNHNV, YYDKDF (reference sequence). Trimming pared 1 base from V and 0 bases from J, leaving 12 bases between. The CDR3 DNA follows: TGTGCCACCAGCAGAGCCCCGACTGAACTGAACACTGAAGCTTTCTTT. Translation gives CATSRAPTELNTEAFF.

Ten or more counts support this clonotype. The chain has TRBV12-3 or TRBV12-4 and TRBJ2-3; the D call may be TRBD1 or TRBD2 (5 bases each). V gave up 6 bases and J gave up 2 bases, with 15 bases separating them. The CDR3 length is 15 residues. The CDR3 here is CASRAAGANTDTQYF. CDR3 DNA sequence: TGTGCCAGCAGGGCTGCCGGGGCTAACACAGATACGCAGTATTTT.

This clonotype was seen repeatedly, ten times or more. The CDR3 DNA reads TGTGCCAGCAGCTTAGTGCGGGTAATGGACACCGGGGAGCTGTTTTTT. It yields the protein CASSLVRVMDTGELFF. The chain is built from TRBV7-2 and TRBJ2-2, with D possibly TRBD2 on 5 matching bases. Germline V gene sequence: CDR1 SGHTA, CDR2 FQGNSA. This CDR3 has 16 residues. Trimming stripped 1 base from V and 3 bases from J, with 12 bases between.

This clonotype was counted at least ten times. V is TRBV5-1 and J is TRBJ2-7; 8 positions agree with TRBD1. J lost 3 bases, V lost 3 bases, and 8 bases had no gene match. This CDR3 contains 15 residues. CDR1 SGHRS and CDR2 YFSETQ come from the germline V gene. The CDR3 loop is CASSSNYRGVYEQYF. In nucleotides, the CDR3 is TGCGCCAGCAGCTCTAACTACAGGGGGGTCTACGAGCAGTACTTC.

This clonotype was found many times. The chain is built from TRBV7-2 and TRBJ2-5; D might be TRBD1 or TRBD2, each matching 5 bases. The CDR3 is 16 residues long. Germline V gives CDR1 SGHTA, CDR2 FQGNSA. Trimming removed 1 base from V and 2 bases from J, with 14 bases in between. The CDR3 DNA is TGTGCCAGCAGCTTAGATTCCGGGGCGGGTCAAGAGACCCAGTACTTC. Residues: CASSLDSGAGQETQYF.

There are many counts of this clonotype. The V gene is TRBV20-1, the J gene TRBJ2-1; D assignment may be TRBD1 or TRBD2 (5 bases each). The CDR3 runs 13 residues. Germline CDR1 is DFQATT and CDR2 is SNEGSKA (reference sequence). Between the trimmed V and J ends, which lost 4 bases and 8 bases, there was a span of 15 bases. For the CDR3, the DNA is TGCAGTGCTACGGTCTGGGACGCCCATGAGCAGTTCTTC. It is translated as CSATVWDAHEQFF.

This clonotype was observed many times. The rearrangement links TRBV20-1 to TRBJ1-2, with D uncertain. The V end was cut by 1 base, the J end by 2 bases, with 11 bases between. This CDR3 contains 14 residues. Germline loops: CDR1 DFQATT, CDR2 SNEGSKA (reference sequence). CDR3 coding DNA: TGCAGTGCTAGAGGACAAAAAGGCAACTATGGCTACACCTTC. Amino acids: CSARGQKGNYGYTF.

This clonotype showed up many times. The genes are TRBV5-6 and TRBJ2-7; D is tentatively TRBD1 or TRBD2 (5 bases each). Germline lookup yields CDR1 SGHDT and CDR2 YYEEEE. Deletions cut 4 bases from V and 0 bases from J, with 14 bases between. The CDR3 consists of 15 residues. The CDR3 here is CASSLGVSSSYEQYF. CDR3 nucleotides: TGTGCCAGCAGCCTGGGGGTGTCTAGCTCCTACGAGCAGTACTTC. Full variable domain (rest looked up from reference TRBV5-6 and TRBJ2-7): DAGVTQSPTHLIKTRGQQVTLRCSPKSGHDTVSWYQQALGQGPQFIFQYYEEEERQRGNFPDRFSGHQFPNYSSELNVNALLLGDSALYLCASSLGVSSSYEQYFGPGTRLTVT.

This clonotype was recorded at least ten times. The chain employs TRBV12-3 or TRBV12-4 and TRBJ1-2; possibly TRBD1 for D (5 bases). CDR3 length: 16 amino acids. With 6 bases removed from V and 8 bases from J, the gap between germline ends came to 25 bases. CDR3 region: CASRSNHRVGGSGYTF. CDR3 sequence (DNA): TGTGCCAGCAGATCGAATCACCGGGTGGGGGGGAGCGGCTACACCTTC.